One and the same sample provided the 23 T cell receptor beta chains below, sequenced in a study of cytomegalovirus exposure and HLA in healthy donors. The study ran its PCR with 60 Vbeta and 13 Jbeta primers. Measured with immunoSEQ multiplex PCR; TCRdb has only the in-frame clones, and not every one. In the table there are around 190,000 clones, around 85% of which are singletons. The sequenced material came from PBMCs. The receptors originated from a man younger than 30 in good health and CMV-seronegative.

The rearrangement uses TRBV6-1 and TRBJ2-1; TRBD2 agrees at 12 bases. This CDR3 has 15 amino acids. V was clipped by 5 bases and J by 8 bases; unmatched bases: 7. Per the germline V gene, CDR1 is MNHNS and CDR2 is SASEGT. DNA for the CDR3: TGTGCCAGCAGTCCAGAGGGACTAGCGGGCCATGAGCAGTTCTTC. Protein product: CASSPEGLAGHEQFF.

The chain is built from TRBV19 and TRBJ1-1, with D uncertain. Trimming cost V 3 bases and J 4 bases, with 6 bases left between them. Germline CDR1 and CDR2: LNHDA and SQIVND (reference sequence). The CDR3 is 12 residues long. The CDR3 DNA reads as TGTGCCAGTAGTATGTGGAGCACTGAAGCTTTCTTT. It codes for CASSMWSTEAFF.

The chain combines TRBV2 with TRBJ1-1; D not resolved. V was clipped by 6 bases and J by 5 bases, with 4 bases between them. This CDR3 has 10 residues. Germline V gene lookup returns CDR1 SNHLY and CDR2 FYNNEI. Written as DNA, the CDR3 is TGTGCCAGCAGAGCGACTGAAGCTTTCTTT. Its translation: CASRATEAFF.

The chain carries TRBV10-2 and TRBJ2-6, with 8 positions matching TRBD1. After removal of 6 bases from V and 1 base from J, the junction contained 11 bases not matched to a gene. The CDR3 sequence is 18 residues long. Germline V lookup: CDR1 WSHSY, CDR2 SAAADI. The CDR3 DNA reads TGCGCCAGCAGCGTATTGGGACAGGCCCTTTCTGGGGCCAACGTCCTGACTTTC. Protein product: CASSVLGQALSGANVLTF.

The V call is TRBV7-9, the J call TRBJ1-2; tentatively, D is TRBD1 (5 bases). There are 14 residues in the CDR3. Trimming pared 5 bases from V and 3 bases from J, leaving 13 bases between. Germline V gene data show CDR1 as SEHNR and CDR2 as FQNEAQ (reference sequence). DNA of the CDR3: TGTGCCAGCAGCGCGGTCGGGGGTTACTATGGCTACACCTTC. Translated: CASSAVGGYYGYTF. The full variable domain, its missing parts supplied by reference TRBV7-9 and TRBJ1-2, is DTGVSQNPRHKITKRGQNVTFRCDPISEHNRLYWYRQTLGQGPEFLTYFQNEAQLEKSRLLSDRFSAERPKGSFSTLEIQRTEQGDSAMYLCASSAVGGYYGYTFGSGTRLTVV.

The chain couples TRBV7-6 to TRBJ2-1; possible D gene TRBD2, 6 bases. Looked up from germline, CDR1 is SGHVS and CDR2 is FNYEAQ. The length of the CDR3 is 17 residues. V gave up 5 bases and J gave up 2 bases, with 19 bases separating them. The CDR3 sequence: CASSQLIKEGAYNEQFF. The DNA for the CDR3 is TGTGCCAGCAGCCAACTTATAAAGGAGGGAGCCTACAATGAGCAGTTCTTC. Variable domain in full (rest from reference TRBV7-6 and TRBJ2-1): GAGVSQSPRYKVTKRGQDVALRCDPISGHVSLYWYRQALGQGPEFLTYFNYEAQQDKSGLPNDRFSAERPEGSISTLTIQRTEQRDSAMYRCASSQLIKEGAYNEQFFGPGTRLTVL.

The chain carries TRBV15 and TRBJ2-3; possible D gene TRBD1, 5 bases. The V and J ends lost 0 bases and 6 bases respectively, with 16 bases between them. Germline V CDR1 and CDR2: LNHNV, YYDKDF (reference sequence). CDR3 size: 16 residues. In DNA form, the CDR3 reads TGTGCCACCAGCAGAGAAGGACATGGCACCGGGGATACGCAGTATTTT. Encoded protein: CATSREGHGTGDTQYF.

The chain links TRBV13 to TRBJ2-1; D perhaps matches TRBD2 (7 bases). This CDR3 contains 19 residues. Germline V gene lookup returns CDR1 PRHDT and CDR2 FYEKMQ (reference sequence). Deletions cut 4 bases from V and 1 base from J, with 23 bases between. This CDR3 reads CASSSPLAAGQRSYNEQFF. CDR3 nucleotide sequence: TGTGCCAGCAGCTCCCCCCTAGCAGCGGGACAACGTTCCTACAATGAGCAGTTCTTC.

This clone has a handful of counts. The V and J genes are TRBV9 and TRBJ1-1; no definite D call. The CDR3 is 14 residues long. The V gene's germline CDR1 is SGDLS and CDR2 YYNGEE. V gave up 0 bases and J gave up 3 bases, with 9 bases separating them. The CDR3 DNA reads as TGTGCCAGCAGCGTAGATTTGAGTTACACTGAAGCTTTCTTT. Its translation: CASSVDLSYTEAFF.

The rearrangement joins TRBV5-5 to TRBJ2-3; TRBD2 might be the D (5 bases). CDR3 length equals 13 residues. From germline, CDR1 is SGHKS and CDR2 YYEKEE (reference sequence). Deletions cut 6 bases from V and 3 bases from J, with 11 bases between. The CDR3 is CASTLRGTDTQYF. In DNA, the CDR3 is TGTGCCAGCACCCTCCGAGGGACAGATACGCAGTATTTT.

V is TRBV21-1 and J is TRBJ2-1; TRBD1, the table's D call, was not compared with the DNA. TRBV21-1 corresponds to a pseudogene. CDR3 length: 20 residues. CDR3 coding DNA: TGTGCCAGCAGCAAAAGGTTCTTTACCGTAGACAGGGTCGTTGACAATGAGCAGTTCTTC. Protein product: CASSKRFFTVDRVVDNEQFF.

The rearrangement uses TRBV4-1 and TRBJ2-1; unclear D gene. V lost 1 base to trimming and J lost 0 bases, with 10 bases between them. The germline CDR1 and CDR2 sequences are MGHRA and YSYEKL. This CDR3 has 16 residues. The CDR3 loop is CASSQGLLSSYNEQFF. As DNA, the CDR3 is TGCGCCAGCAGCCAAGGACTTTTAAGCTCCTACAATGAGCAGTTCTTC.

This sequence joins TRBV27 and TRBJ2-5, with 7 positions matching TRBD1. CDR3 size: 17 residues. Germline V gene sequence: CDR1 MNHEY, CDR2 SMNVEV (reference sequence). Trimming removed 5 bases from V and 1 base from J; junction bases left unmatched: 13. CDR3 protein: CASSQYNPTGIQETQYF. CDR3 DNA sequence: TGTGCCAGCAGTCAATACAACCCGACAGGGATCCAAGAGACCCAGTACTTC.

The chain employs TRBV15 and TRBJ1-2, with D unclear. CDR3 size: 13 residues. V dropped 0 bases and J dropped 5 bases, with 7 bases sitting between them. Germline assignment: CDR1 LNHNV and CDR2 YYDKDF (reference sequence). CDR3 nucleotide sequence: TGTGCCACCAGCAGAGATCACCGGTATGGCTACACCTTC. As protein: CATSRDHRYGYTF.

The J gene is TRBJ2-6, the V gene TRBV30; 13 bases agree with TRBD2. The CDR3 loop spans 20 amino acids. The germline CDR1 and CDR2 sequences are GTSNPN and SVGIG (reference sequence). The V and J ends lost 1 base and 2 bases, in that order; junction bases with no gene match: 11. CDR3 sequence: CAWSGLAGGHGAAGANVLTF. The CDR3 bases are TGTGCCTGGAGTGGACTAGCGGGAGGACATGGAGCGGCTGGGGCCAACGTCCTGACTTTC.

This sequence joins TRBV19 and TRBJ2-1; D might be TRBD2 (6 bases). The length of the CDR3 is 15 residues. Deletions cut 3 bases from V and 5 bases from J, with 14 bases between. Germline loops: CDR1 LNHDA, CDR2 SQIVND (reference sequence). CDR3 bases: TGTGCCAGTAGTATGCTGGGGGGAATTAACAATGAGCAGTTCTTC. Residues: CASSMLGGINNEQFF. The full variable domain, in which reference TRBV19 and TRBJ2-1 provide the parts outside the CDR3, is DGGITQSPKYLFRKEGQNVTLSCEQNLNHDAMYWYRQDPGQGLRLIYYSQIVNDFQKGDIAEGYSVSREKKESFPLTVTSAQKNPTAFYLCASSMLGGINNEQFFGPGTRLTVL.

The chain couples TRBV5-5 to TRBJ1-1; D remains ambiguous. The V end lost 4 bases, the J end lost 5 bases, and 18 bases lay between the germline ends. This CDR3 spans 15 amino acids. Germline V gene lookup returns CDR1 SGHKS and CDR2 YYEKEE (reference sequence). The CDR3 DNA follows: TGTGCCAGCAGCCCGGGGAACACGGTTAGTACTGAAGCTTTCTTT. Residues: CASSPGNTVSTEAFF.

The V and J genes are TRBV6-5 and TRBJ1-3, with D hard to call. In germline, CDR1 is MNHEY, CDR2 SVGAGI. The CDR3 has 15 amino acids. The V end was cut by 0 bases, the J end by 4 bases, with 10 bases between. The CDR3 DNA reads TGTGCCAGCAGTTACTCGTCCGGGTCCGGAAACACCATATATTTT. Protein: CASSYSSGSGNTIYF.

A single count supports this clone. The rearrangement links TRBV27 to TRBJ1-6; D uncertain. This CDR3 region has 13 residues. V was clipped by 2 bases and J by 15 bases, with 14 bases between them. CDR1 is MNHEY, CDR2 SMNVEV, per germline (reference sequence). CDR3 region: CASSLGTMRDLHF. CDR3 nucleotides: TGTGCCAGCAGTTTAGGAACCATGAGGGACCTCCACTTT.

The gene calls are TRBV7-2 and TRBJ1-6, with a tentative D call TRBD1 (6 bases). V lost 8 bases to trimming and J lost 10 bases, with 18 bases between them. CDR3 length: 14 residues. Per germline, CDR1 SGHTA and CDR2 FQGNSA. DNA for the CDR3: TGTGCCAGCCTAAAGGACAGACAAGAATCACCCCTCCACTTT. The encoded protein is CASLKDRQESPLHF.

This clone showed up just once. Other nucleotide sequences from this sample produce the same CDR3. The CDR3, as DNA: TGTGCCAGCAGCCCGAGCTCCTACGAGCAGTACTTC. Amino acid sequence: CASSPSSYEQYF. The J gene is TRBJ2-7, the V gene TRBV11-2, with D unclear. The V and J ends lost 5 bases and 0 bases respectively, with 5 bases between them. CDR1 is SGHAT and CDR2 is FQNNGV in the germline V gene. The CDR3 consists of 12 residues.

V is TRBV28 and J is TRBJ2-2, with 16 bases aligning to TRBD2. The CDR3 covers 21 residues. Germline CDR1 is MDHEN and CDR2 is SYDVKM. Unmatched junction bases numbered 17, after V lost 4 bases and J lost 6 bases. DNA for the CDR3: TGTGCCAGCAGTTACCCGGGACTAGCGGGAGGGCCTGTCCTTTCCCCCGGGGAGCTGTTTTTT. This sequence encodes CASSYPGLAGGPVLSPGELFF.

This chain connects TRBV5-1 to TRBJ2-3; TRBD2 aligns across 8 bases. The CDR3 contains 17 residues. V dropped 4 bases and J dropped 5; count of bases not matched to a gene: 15. Germline V gene lookup returns CDR1 SGHRS and CDR2 YFSETQ. DNA of the CDR3: TGCGCCAGCAGCATCAACGCCGGGACTAGTGTGGGAGATACGCAGTATTTT. It is translated as CASSINAGTSVGDTQYF.